These 20 T cell receptor beta chains originate from one sample sequenced in a study of T cell changes during pregnancy in multiple sclerosis. This table comes from immunoSEQ multiplex PCR, and its TCRdb copy is limited to in-frame clones, with some not included. The sample comprises more than 55,000 clones, about 91% of which are singletons, and around 0.85% rests with the top ten. The input for sequencing was peripheral blood, taken in the first trimester of pregnancy. The receptors were gathered from a female donor with multiple sclerosis, enrolled in a pregnancy study.

The rearrangement links TRBV7-8 to TRBJ1-3; TRBD1 matches at 7 bases. From germline, CDR1 is SGHVS and CDR2 FQNEAQ. V gave up 1 base and J gave up 4 bases; unmatched junction bases: 4. CDR3 length: 15 amino acids. Here the CDR3 reads CASSLGPGQGNTIYF. The CDR3, as DNA: TGTGCCAGCAGCTTAGGTCCGGGACAGGGAAACACCATATATTTT.

This clone has only a few counts. CDR3 in amino acids: CASSTDRGTEAFF. In DNA form, the CDR3 reads TGTGCCAGTAGTACAGACAGGGGTACTGAAGCTTTCTTT. This chain joins TRBV19 and TRBJ1-1; TRBD1 agrees at 8 bases. With V trimmed by 4 bases and J by 5 bases, 3 bases remained unmatched. Germline V gives CDR1 LNHDA, CDR2 SQIVND (reference sequence). The CDR3 totals 13 residues.

The rearrangement joins TRBV10-2 to TRBJ1-2, with a tentative D call TRBD1 (6 bases). Trimming removed 6 bases from V and 6 bases from J, with 17 bases in between. The CDR3 extends over 14 amino acids. CDR1 and CDR2 (germline): WSHSY, SAAADI. The CDR3 is CASRNRQGIDGYTF. CDR3 nucleotide sequence: TGCGCCAGCAGGAACAGGCAGGGGATTGATGGCTACACCTTC.

V and J are TRBV23-1 and TRBJ1-2, with D perhaps matching TRBD1 (6 bases). TRBV23-1 is labeled an ORF, and its function is uncertain. The CDR3 extends over 15 amino acids. The V gene lost 4 bases and the J gene lost 8 bases, with 20 bases spanning the gap. The CDR3: CASSPTDRPPRGYTF. CDR3 coding DNA: TGCGCCAGCAGTCCTACCGACAGGCCTCCTAGAGGCTACACCTTC.

The chain links TRBV25-1 to TRBJ2-1; D possibly corresponds to TRBD2 (6 bases). Germline CDR1 MGHDK, CDR2 SYGVNS. Trimming took 1 base from V and 8 from J, leaving 9 bases between them. This CDR3 contains 13 residues. CDR3 sequence: CASSEWGVHEQFF. DNA of the CDR3: TGTGCCAGCAGTGAATGGGGGGTCCATGAGCAGTTCTTC.

The chain couples TRBV28 to TRBJ2-1; 10 bases match TRBD1. CDR3 length: 14 residues. With V trimmed by 4 bases and J by 13 bases, 10 bases remained unmatched. The V gene's germline CDR1 is MDHEN and CDR2 SYDVKM. DNA of the CDR3: TGTGCCAGCAGTTCCGACAGGGGGCTCCCCGACCAGTTCTTC. This gives the protein CASSSDRGLPDQFF.

V gene TRBV7-8 combines with J gene TRBJ2-5; possibly TRBD2 for D (5 bases). Trimming removed 5 bases from V and 5 bases from J, with 9 bases in between. This CDR3 has 12 residues. Germline-derived CDR1 and CDR2 are SGHVS and FQNEAQ. Written as DNA, the CDR3 is TGTGCCAGCAGCCTTGAGCGGGAGACCCAGTACTTC. Amino acids: CASSLERETQYF.

This sequence joins TRBV7-2 and TRBJ1-2, with TRBD1 identical over 7 bases. Trimming removed 4 bases from V and 10 bases from J; junction bases left unmatched: 15. The V gene's germline CDR1 is SGHTA and CDR2 FQGNSA. This CDR3 is 15 amino acids long. CDR3 protein: CASSSQTGRGFVYTF. Here the CDR3 DNA reads TGTGCCAGCAGCTCCCAGACAGGGAGAGGTTTCGTCTACACCTTC.

The gene calls are TRBV6-6 and TRBJ2-1; 7 nucleotides agree with TRBD1. The ends lost 8 bases at V and 7 bases at J; junction bases unmatched: 8. Germline V gives CDR1 MNHNY, CDR2 SVGAGI (reference sequence). This CDR3 contains 13 residues. The CDR3 loop reads CASLTGPINEQFF. CDR3 DNA sequence: TGTGCCAGCTTGACAGGGCCTATTAATGAGCAGTTCTTC.

The V gene is TRBV19, the J gene TRBJ2-7; TRBD1 is a possible D gene (5 bases). Trimming left V 4 bases short and J 4 bases short, with 11 bases between. The CDR3 runs to 13 residues. Germline values: CDR1 LNHDA, CDR2 SQIVND (reference sequence). The CDR3: CASSTTGGYEQYF. The DNA for the CDR3 is TGTGCCAGTAGTACAACAGGTGGATACGAGCAGTACTTC.

The chain uses TRBV7-9 and TRBJ2-5; TRBD2 aligns across 7 bases. The germline V gene encodes CDR1 SEHNR and CDR2 FQNEAQ (reference sequence). V was pared by 7 bases and J by 5 bases, with 10 bases of the junction left unmatched. This CDR3 has 14 residues. CDR3 nucleotides: TGTGCCAGCACTCCTCCAGTGACTAGCGAGACCCAGTACTTC. Translation: CASTPPVTSETQYF.

This sequence joins TRBV4-3 and TRBJ1-2; 8 nucleotides match TRBD1. The CDR3 sequence is 15 residues long. V was pared by 0 bases and J by 8 bases, with 8 bases of the junction left unmatched. Germline values: CDR1 LGHNA, CDR2 YSLEER. Here the CDR3 DNA reads TGCGCCAGCAGCCAAGAGGAACAGGGGGTGTGGGGCTACACCTTC. Protein sequence: CASSQEEQGVWGYTF.

This rearrangement joins TRBV6-5 to TRBJ2-7, with 9 nucleotides matching TRBD1. The germline V gene has CDR1 MNHEY and CDR2 SVGAGI. This CDR3 contains 15 residues. V lost 6 bases, J lost 4 bases, and 10 bases stayed unmatched. CDR3 nucleotide sequence: TGTGCCAGCAGGCCTCCCACAGGGGGCGCGTACGAGCAGTACTTC. Translation gives CASRPPTGGAYEQYF.

The chain has TRBV7-2 and TRBJ2-3; 9 bases are shared with TRBD2. Per germline, CDR1 SGHTA and CDR2 FQGNSA. With V trimmed by 5 bases and J by 4 bases, 13 bases remained unmatched. This CDR3 is 17 amino acids long. CDR3 in amino acids: CASSPWGGTSLPDTQYF. The CDR3 DNA follows: TGTGCCAGCAGCCCATGGGGGGGGACTAGCCTCCCAGATACGCAGTATTTT. Based on the CDR3 plus reference TRBV7-2 and TRBJ2-3, the full variable domain is GAGVSQSPSNKVTEKGKDVELRCDPISGHTALYWYRQSLGQGLEFLIYFQGNSAPDKSGLPSDRFSAERTGGSVSTLTIQRTQQEDSAVYLCASSPWGGTSLPDTQYFGPGTRLTVL.

This clone showed up just once. The V gene is TRBV13, the J gene TRBJ2-3, with TRBD2 matching 7 bases. CDR1 is PRHDT, CDR2 FYEKMQ, per germline (reference sequence). CDR3 length: 18 residues. After removal of 6 bases from V and 1 base from J, the junction contained 16 bases not matched to a gene. This chain's CDR3 is CASRSMGGSVVGTDTQYF. The CDR3 DNA sequence: TGTGCCAGCAGGTCGATGGGGGGGTCCGTGGTTGGCACAGATACGCAGTATTTT.

The chain carries TRBV30 and TRBJ2-4, with 8 bases lining up with TRBD1. From germline, CDR1 is GTSNPN and CDR2 SVGIG (reference sequence). V shed 0 bases, J shed 1 base, and the junction held 5 bases outside the gene matches. This CDR3 is built from 16 residues. The CDR3 sequence is CAWSVLQGAAKNIQYF. The DNA of the CDR3 is TGTGCCTGGAGTGTTCTTCAGGGGGCTGCCAAAAACATTCAGTACTTC.

The chain recombines TRBV11-3 with TRBJ2-7; a possible D gene is TRBD2 (5 bases). The germline V gene encodes CDR1 SGHNT and CDR2 YENEEA. The CDR3 length is 12 residues. V was trimmed by 5 bases and J by 7 bases, leaving 12 bases between them. CDR3 in amino acids: CASSPPSGEQYF. As DNA, the CDR3 is TGTGCCAGCAGCCCCCCCTCGGGAGAGCAGTACTTC.

The V call is TRBV7-2, the J call TRBJ1-1, with 8 nucleotides matching TRBD1. The CDR3 is 12 residues long. V was pared by 5 bases and J by 5 bases, with 1 base of the junction left unmatched. Germline V gene lookup returns CDR1 SGHTA and CDR2 FQGNSA. The CDR3 region is CASSRDRTEAFF. The CDR3, as DNA: TGTGCCAGCAGCCGGGACAGGACTGAAGCTTTCTTT.

The chain employs TRBV30 and TRBJ1-1, with unresolved D. The CDR3 is 12 residues long. The germline V gene has CDR1 GTSNPN and CDR2 SVGIG (reference sequence). V lost 2 bases, J lost 7 bases, and 11 bases lay in between. Written as DNA, the CDR3 is TGTGCCTGGAGTCCCGGGATTGGTGAAGCTTTCTTT. It codes for CAWSPGIGEAFF.

The V call is TRBV9, the J call TRBJ2-5; D is undetermined. V was cut by 0 bases and J by 5 bases, with 17 bases left in between. CDR3 length: 16 residues. Germline values: CDR1 SGDLS, CDR2 YYNGEE. CDR3 sequence reads: CASSVGVSGLPETQYF. The CDR3 nucleotides read TGTGCCAGCAGCGTAGGCGTATCTGGGCTGCCGGAGACCCAGTACTTC. Using reference TRBV9 and TRBJ2-5 for the parts outside the CDR3, the full variable domain is DSGVTQTPKHLITATGQRVTLRCSPRSGDLSVYWYQQSLDQGLQFLIQYYNGEERAKGNILERFSAQQFPDLHSELNLSSLELGDSALYFCASSVGVSGLPETQYFGPGTRLLVL.